This is a list of T cell receptor beta chains from one sample in a study of regulatory T cells in long-lasting Graves disease. Using its own MiXCR run on the multiplex PCR reads, TCRdb lists one record per CDR3 protein. Among approximately 290,000 distinct CDR3 sequences listed, 22% were seen once. The material was peripheral blood mononuclear cells (PBMCs), obtained when the disease was refractory, from a patient treated with antithyroid drugs. The receptors here all came from a female donor with Graves disease. Both conserved end residues are part of each CDR3. A D gene is named only where the DNA matches it firmly. Expanded clones are given a class, and other clones once, few, many or no size at all.

j_call clone_size d_call v_call cdr3_length cdr3_nt cdr3_aa
TRBJ2-1 . . TRBV7-9 11 TGTGGCGTTAGGGGCTACAATGAGCGGTTCTTC CGVRGYNERFF
TRBJ1-4 few . TRBV11-2 15 TGTGCCAGCAGCCCCCATCCCCTATTAAATGAAAAACTGCTTTTT CASSPHPLLNEKLLF
TRBJ1-3 few . TRBV3-1 16 TGTGCCAGCAGCCAAGAGGCCCCGAACTCTGGAAACACCATATATTTT CASSQEAPNSGNTIYF
TRBJ2-7 . TRBD2 TRBV3-1 16 TGTGCCAGCAGTCCCCCTGGCGGGAGGGGTCTCTACGAGCAGTACTTC CASSPPGGRGLYEQYF
TRBJ1-1 few TRBD1 TRBV6-2/TRBV6-3 16 TGTGCCAGCAGTCACACAGGGGCGAAACCCCACACTGAAGCTTTCTTT CASSHTGAKPHTEAFF
TRBJ2-1 few . TRBV28 17 TGTGCCAGCAGTTTATTAAGGTTGGCAGGTGGGGCCTTGGAGCAGTTCTTC CASSLLRLAGGALEQFF
TRBJ1-4 few . TRBV4-1 15 TGCGCCAGCAGCCAAGTTTACGGGGGCGGTGAAAAACTGTTTTTT CASSQVYGGGEKLFF
TRBJ2-7 . . TRBV28 14 TGTGCCAGCAGACTCGCAGGGTTTTCCTACGAGCAGTACTTC CASRLAGFSYEQYF
TRBJ1-2 . . TRBV29-1 14 TGCAGCGTTGAAGTGGACCGAGGGGCAAGGAGCTACACCTTC CSVEVDRGARSYTF
TRBJ1-2 few . TRBV10-3 13 TGTGCCATCAGGACCGACAGGAACTATGGCTACACCTTC CAIRTDRNYGYTF
TRBJ1-2 . . TRBV3-1 14 TGTGCCAGCAGCCAACTTTTCACCAACTATGGCTACACCTTC CASSQLFTNYGYTF
TRBJ1-2 many TRBD1 TRBV7-6 15 TGTGCCAGCAGCCCAGGACCGGGACAGGACTATGGCTACACCTTC CASSPGPGQDYGYTF
TRBJ1-6 . . TRBV30 12 TGTGTAGGGGGCTCCTATAATTCACCCCTCCACTTT CVGGSYNSPLHF
TRBJ2-5 many . TRBV20-1 14 TGCAGTGCTAGCAGGACCCCCAATTGGGAGACCCAGTACTTC CSASRTPNWETQYF
TRBJ2-7 many TRBD2 TRBV2 15 TGTGCCAGCGGGGGTCAGTCCGCGGGAGTAAGCGAGCAGTACTTC CASGGQSAGVSEQYF
TRBJ1-5 few TRBD1 TRBV27 14 TGTGCCAGCAGGCAGGGGGTGTTAGGCCAGCCCCAGCATTTT CASRQGVLGQPQHF
TRBJ1-5 many TRBD1 TRBV28 16 TGTGCCAGCAGTTTTTGGCCCACAGGGGGGACTATGCCCCAGCATTTT CASSFWPTGGTMPQHF
TRBJ2-2 . TRBD1 TRBV14 16 TGTGCCAGCAGCCAATTGGGACAGCAGAACACCGGGGAGCTGTTTTTT CASSQLGQQNTGELFF
TRBJ1-2 . TRBD1 TRBV25-1 15 TGTGCCAGCCGGGGGGTGACAGGGGGCGGCTATGGCTACACCTTC CASRGVTGGGYGYTF
TRBJ1-5 . . TRBV16 15 TGTGCCAGCAGCCAAGGGCAGGGCACTCCTCAGCCCCAGCATTTT CASSQGQGTPQPQHF
TRBJ2-7 many . TRBV18 14 TGTGCCAGCTCACCAGGGGACGCGGGCTACGAGCAGTACTTC CASSPGDAGYEQYF
TRBJ2-2 many . TRBV7-3 15 TGTGCCAGCAGCTTGGACACCACGAACACCGGGGAGCTGTTTTTT CASSLDTTNTGELFF
TRBJ2-3 few . TRBV5-1 15 TGCGCCAGCAGCTTACTGCCAGGGGACACAGATACGCAGTATTTT CASSLLPGDTDTQYF
TRBJ2-7 . . TRBV7-9 17 TGTGCCAGCAGCTCACCCTCCGTAGGCCGGCTCCCCTACGAGCAGTACTTC CASSSPSVGRLPYEQYF
TRBJ2-5 few TRBD2 TRBV24-1 16 TGTGCCACCAGTGATGGAGGACTAGCGGGAGGTGAGACCCAGTACTTC CATSDGGLAGGETQYF
TRBJ2-3 . TRBD2 TRBV12-3/TRBV12-4 16 TGTGCCAGCAGTCTCGGACTAGCGCGAAGCACAGATACGCAGTATTTT CASSLGLARSTDTQYF
TRBJ2-5 . . TRBV10-3 11 TGTGCCATCGGACCCAGGGAGACCCAGTACTTC CAIGPRETQYF
TRBJ1-1 . . TRBV20-1 16 TGCAGTGCTAGAGTCGAGGTAAACTTAGGGGACACTGAAGCTTTCTTT CSARVEVNLGDTEAFF
TRBJ1-1 few . TRBV20-1 12 TGCAGTGCTAGCCCCAGGGCCGTTGAAGCTTTCTTT CSASPRAVEAFF
TRBJ2-3 few TRBD2 TRBV3-1 16 TGTGCCAGCAGCCTTGGAAGCGGGGCCTCCACAGATACGCAGTATTTT CASSLGSGASTDTQYF
TRBJ1-4 many . TRBV12-3/TRBV12-4 14 TGTGCCAGCAGGAGGTCATCAACTAATGAAAAACTGTTTTTT CASRRSSTNEKLFF
TRBJ2-2 . . TRBV12-3/TRBV12-4 15 TGTGCCAGCAGTTTAGGCACTAGGAAACTCGGGGAGCTGTTTTTT CASSLGTRKLGELFF
TRBJ2-7 many . TRBV3-1 15 TGTGCCAGCAGCCAAGATAGGGCGCCCTCCTACGAGCAGTACTTC CASSQDRAPSYEQYF
TRBJ2-7 . TRBD2 TRBV27 14 TGTGCCAGCAGCCACGCTAGCGGGACGCGCGAGCAGTACTTC CASSHASGTREQYF
TRBJ1-2 many . TRBV20-1 12 TGCAGTGCCATGATCGGGTGGGATAGCTACACCTTC CSAMIGWDSYTF
TRBJ2-2 many . TRBV24-1 16 TGTGCCACCAGTGATCCGCTTGTAGGGGACACCGGGGAGCTGTTTTTT CATSDPLVGDTGELFF
TRBJ2-5 many . TRBV2 11 TGTGCCAGCAAAGCTCAAGAGACCCAGTACTTC CASKAQETQYF
TRBJ2-5 few TRBD2 TRBV5-6 17 TGTGCCAGCAGCTTGGCCGGGCGGGAGGGGATCATGGAGACCCAGTACTTC CASSLAGREGIMETQYF
TRBJ1-2 many . TRBV3-1 15 TGTGCCAGCAGCAAAGAGGGACCCTGGCGAGATGGCTACACCTTC CASSKEGPWRDGYTF
TRBJ1-4 many . TRBV20-1 13 TGCAGTGCTAGAGTCACTCTTAATGAAAAACTGTTTTTT CSARVTLNEKLFF
TRBJ2-5 . . TRBV7-9 15 TGTGCCAGCACGCCCTTCGAACAGGGCGGGAAGACCCAGTACTTC CASTPFEQGGKTQYF
TRBJ1-2 many TRBD1 TRBV2 16 TGTGCCAGCAGTGAAGTCAGAGGGGGACAGAACTATGGCTACACCTTC CASSEVRGGQNYGYTF
TRBJ2-2 . . TRBV27 13 TGTGCCAGCAGCTACAGGGTTTTCGGGGAGCTGTTTTTT CASSYRVFGELFF
TRBJ2-2 few . TRBV7-3 13 TGTGCCAGCAGCCACGGGGTTTCGGGGGAGCTGTTTTTT CASSHGVSGELFF
TRBJ1-1 many TRBD1 TRBV6-1 14 TGTGCCAGCGACCCGGGACAGGAGAACACTGAAGCTTTCTTT CASDPGQENTEAFF
TRBJ2-1 . TRBD2 TRBV29-1 11 TGCAGCGTTTTTAGCGGGAGTGAGCAGTTCTTC CSVFSGSEQFF
TRBJ2-7 . TRBD2 TRBV7-9 15 TGTGCCAGCAGCTTAGACCCAGCGGGAGGGCCAGAGCAGTACTTC CASSLDPAGGPEQYF
TRBJ2-2 . TRBD2 TRBV3-1 16 TGTGCCAGCAGCCCTCCCGGGAGGACGAACACCGGGGAGCTGTTTTTT CASSPPGRTNTGELFF
TRBJ2-5 few TRBD2 TRBV5-8 17 TGTGCCAGCAGCTTGGCCGGGTCTAGCGGGAGTGGTGAGACCCAGTACTTC CASSLAGSSGSGETQYF
TRBJ1-1 . . TRBV28 13 TGTGCCAGCAGTTTCGTCTTGTACACTGAAGCTTTCTTT CASSFVLYTEAFF
TRBJ2-7 . . TRBV2 15 TGTGCCAGCAGTGAAGCGGGTCGGCTAGCAGACGAGCAGTACTTC CASSEAGRLADEQYF
TRBJ2-5 . . TRBV6-1 15 TGTGCCAGCAGCGCGGAGGGACTTCGCCAAGAGACCCAGTACTTC CASSAEGLRQETQYF
TRBJ2-3 . . TRBV19 14 TGTGCCAGTAGTACGGACTTGTTTGGAGATACGCAGTATTTT CASSTDLFGDTQYF
TRBJ2-7 many . TRBV28 15 TGTGCCAGCTTCCAATCGGGCGGTGGGGGACGGGAGCAGTACTTC CASFQSGGGGREQYF
TRBJ2-2 few . TRBV28 12 TGTGCCAGCAGTTTTGGGTTTGGGGAGCTGTTTTTT CASSFGFGELFF
TRBJ2-2 . TRBD2 TRBV13 15 TGTGCCAGCAGCGTTAGCGGGAGCGGGACCGGGGAGCTGTTTTTT CASSVSGSGTGELFF
TRBJ2-1 . TRBD2 TRBV20-1 18 TGCAGTGCTAGAGATGAGGATAGCGGGAGGGATAACTACAATGAGCAGTTCTTC CSARDEDSGRDNYNEQFF
TRBJ1-1 . . TRBV25-1 13 TGTGCCAGCAGTGAATATGGTACAGAAGAAGCTTTCTTT CASSEYGTEEAFF
TRBJ2-7 . . TRBV6-2/TRBV6-3 12 TGTGCCAGCAGTGCTCAGGAGTACGAGCAGTACTTC CASSAQEYEQYF